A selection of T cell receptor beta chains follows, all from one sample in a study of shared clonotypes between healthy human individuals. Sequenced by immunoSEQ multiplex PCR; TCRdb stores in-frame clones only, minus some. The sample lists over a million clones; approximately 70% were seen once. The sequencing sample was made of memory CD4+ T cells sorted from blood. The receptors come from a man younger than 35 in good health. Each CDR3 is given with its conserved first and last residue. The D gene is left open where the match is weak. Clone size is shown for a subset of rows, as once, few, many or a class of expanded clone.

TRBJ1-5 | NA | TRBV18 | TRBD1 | CASSSQAGGLNQPQHF | TGTGCCAGCTCATCACAGGCAGGGGGACTCAATCAGCCCCAGCATTTT
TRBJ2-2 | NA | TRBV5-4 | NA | CASSLDSSNTGELFF | TGTGCCAGCAGCCTGGACAGTTCGAACACCGGGGAGCTGTTTTTT
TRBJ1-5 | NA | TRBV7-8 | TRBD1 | CASSLAGQGSYWQPQHF | TGTGCCAGCAGCTTAGCCGGACAGGGCAGTTATTGGCAGCCCCAGCATTTT
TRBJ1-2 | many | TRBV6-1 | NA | CASSEGRNTYGYTF | TGTGCCAGCAGTGAAGGGAGGAACACCTATGGCTACACCTTC
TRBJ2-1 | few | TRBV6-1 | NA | CASSAVGAYYNEQFF | TGTGCCAGCAGTGCCGTCGGGGCTTACTACAATGAGCAGTTCTTC
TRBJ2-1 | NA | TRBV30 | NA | CAWRSTIPGEQFF | TGTGCCTGGAGGTCGACTATCCCGGGTGAGCAGTTCTTC
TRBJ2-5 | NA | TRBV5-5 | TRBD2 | CASSLEASGRETQYF | TGTGCCAGCAGCTTGGAGGCTAGCGGGAGGGAGACCCAGTACTTC
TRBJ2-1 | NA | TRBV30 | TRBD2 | CAWRLAGGWNEQFF | TGTGCCTGGAGATTAGCGGGGGGATGGAATGAGCAGTTCTTC
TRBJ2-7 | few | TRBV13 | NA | CASTPPRGRYEQYF | TGTGCCAGCACCCCCCCTAGAGGTCGGTACGAGCAGTACTTC
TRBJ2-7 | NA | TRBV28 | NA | CASSKVPPAYEQYF | TGTGCCAGCAGCAAAGTCCCCCCCGCCTACGAGCAGTACTTC
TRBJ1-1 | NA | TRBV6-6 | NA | CASRWEGNTEAFF | TGTGCCAGCAGATGGGAGGGGAACACTGAAGCTTTCTTT
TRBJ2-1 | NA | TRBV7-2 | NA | CASSIGWGYNEQFF | TGTGCCAGCAGCATAGGGTGGGGGTACAATGAGCAGTTCTTC
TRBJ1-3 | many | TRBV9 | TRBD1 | CASSAQGAPGNTIYF | TGTGCCAGCAGCGCACAGGGGGCGCCTGGAAACACCATATATTTT
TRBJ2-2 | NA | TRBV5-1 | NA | CASSLGFRDNGELFF | TGCGCCAGCAGCTTGGGGTTCAGGGACAACGGGGAGCTGTTTTTT